The rows below give T cell receptor beta chains drawn from one sample of a study of T cells in Graves' hyperthyroidism and ophthalmopathy. One entry per CDR3 protein results from TCRdb running MiXCR on the multiplex PCR reads. The table has about 740,000 distinct CDR3 sequences, 12% to 15% seen once. The sequenced material came from blood. The receptors here all came from a woman younger than 35 with Graves' hyperthyroidism. CDR3s include the opening cysteine and the closing phenylalanine or tryptophan. D genes are given only for firm matches. Clone size is shown for a subset of rows, as once, few, many or a class of expanded clone.

D gene: TRBD2; J gene: TRBJ2-1; clone size: few; V gene: TRBV10-3; CDR3 protein: CAISDLAVLAAKPDEQFF; CDR3 DNA: TGTGCCATCAGTGACCTCGCTGTACTAGCGGCTAAGCCGGATGAGCAGTTCTTC
D gene: TRBD1; J gene: TRBJ2-7; clone size: many; V gene: TRBV6-1; CDR3 protein: CASQGQEVSYERYF; CDR3 DNA: TGTGCCAGCCAGGGACAGGAAGTCTCCTACGAGCGGTACTTC
D gene: TRBD1; J gene: TRBJ1-1; clone size: many; V gene: TRBV3-1; CDR3 protein: CASSQTGAGKAFF; CDR3 DNA: TGTGCCAGCAGCCAAACAGGGGCGGGTAAAGCTTTCTTT
D gene: NA; J gene: TRBJ1-4; clone size: NA; V gene: TRBV15; CDR3 protein: CATSGEIGEKLFF; CDR3 DNA: TGTGCCACCAGCGGAGAGATTGGGGAAAAACTGTTTTTT
D gene: NA; J gene: TRBJ1-4; clone size: few; V gene: TRBV27; CDR3 protein: CASSLTTNEKLFF; CDR3 DNA: TGTGCCAGCAGTCTTACAACTAATGAAAAACTGTTTTTT
D gene: NA; J gene: TRBJ2-5; clone size: once; V gene: TRBV6-1; CDR3 protein: CASSEVLKAAVKETQYF; CDR3 DNA: TGTGCCAGCAGTGAAGTTTTAAAGGCAGCCGTAAAAGAGACCCAGTACTTC
D gene: TRBD1; J gene: TRBJ2-2; clone size: few; V gene: TRBV4-1; CDR3 protein: CASSDRDRGFVNTGELFF; CDR3 DNA: TGCGCCAGCAGCGACCGGGACAGGGGGTTTGTGAACACCGGGGAGCTGTTTTTT
D gene: NA; J gene: TRBJ1-2; clone size: many; V gene: TRBV20-1; CDR3 protein: CSASIGRRFNYGYTF; CDR3 DNA: TGCAGTGCTTCGATCGGAAGACGGTTTAACTATGGCTACACCTTC
D gene: NA; J gene: TRBJ2-7; clone size: NA; V gene: TRBV7-2; CDR3 protein: CASSLPLDLTKGGYEQYF; CDR3 DNA: TGTGCCAGCAGCCTCCCCCTGGACTTAACCAAGGGGGGCTACGAGCAGTACTTC
D gene: TRBD2; J gene: TRBJ2-7; clone size: few; V gene: TRBV5-1; CDR3 protein: CASSETLTSGELYEQYF; CDR3 DNA: TGCGCCAGCAGCGAGACGCTTACTAGCGGGGAGCTGTACGAGCAGTACTTC
D gene: NA; J gene: TRBJ2-1; clone size: NA; V gene: TRBV6-2/TRBV6-3; CDR3 protein: CASSWAGGDEQFF; CDR3 DNA: TGTGCCAGCAGTTGGGCCGGAGGGGATGAGCAGTTCTTC
D gene: NA; J gene: TRBJ1-3; clone size: NA; V gene: TRBV12-3/TRBV12-4; CDR3 protein: CASSPGLFRLGNTIYF; CDR3 DNA: TGTGCCAGCAGTCCGGGGCTTTTTCGACTTGGAAACACCATATATTTT
D gene: NA; J gene: TRBJ1-4; clone size: NA; V gene: TRBV28; CDR3 protein: CASSPYRREWANEKLFF; CDR3 DNA: TGTGCCAGCAGTCCCTACCGACGTGAGTGGGCTAATGAAAAACTGTTTTTT
D gene: TRBD2; J gene: TRBJ2-3; clone size: NA; V gene: TRBV7-2; CDR3 protein: CASSPTLAGGEVGTDTQYF; CDR3 DNA: TGTGCCAGCAGCCCGACACTAGCGGGAGGAGAAGTGGGCACAGATACGCAGTATTTT
D gene: TRBD1; J gene: TRBJ1-5; clone size: few; V gene: TRBV3-1; CDR3 protein: CASSQDTRGRSNQPQHF; CDR3 DNA: TGTGCCAGCAGCCAAGATACTAGGGGGCGTAGCAATCAGCCCCAGCATTTT
D gene: NA; J gene: TRBJ2-7; clone size: many; V gene: TRBV18; CDR3 protein: CASSQAGAYEQYF; CDR3 DNA: TGTGCCAGCTCCCAGGCCGGGGCCTACGAGCAGTACTTC
D gene: TRBD1; J gene: TRBJ2-7; clone size: few; V gene: TRBV3-1; CDR3 protein: CASQPDRGSYEQYF; CDR3 DNA: TGTGCCAGCCAGCCGGACAGGGGGTCCTACGAGCAGTACTTC
D gene: TRBD1; J gene: TRBJ2-7; clone size: many; V gene: TRBV12-3/TRBV12-4; CDR3 protein: CASSRQGGAYEQYF; CDR3 DNA: TGTGCCAGCAGTCGACAGGGGGGTGCTTACGAGCAGTACTTC
D gene: NA; J gene: TRBJ2-5; clone size: many; V gene: TRBV7-9; CDR3 protein: CASSLLRGDQETQYF; CDR3 DNA: TGTGCCAGCAGCTTGCTCAGGGGGGACCAAGAGACCCAGTACTTC
D gene: NA; J gene: TRBJ2-4; clone size: NA; V gene: TRBV20-1; CDR3 protein: CSARTEAKNIQYF; CDR3 DNA: TGCAGTGCTAGGACTGAAGCCAAAAACATTCAGTACTTC
D gene: NA; J gene: TRBJ2-5; clone size: NA; V gene: TRBV6-1; CDR3 protein: CASSALAYQETQYF; CDR3 DNA: TGTGCCAGCAGTGCCCTAGCGTACCAAGAGACCCAGTACTTC
D gene: NA; J gene: TRBJ2-5; clone size: few; V gene: TRBV11-1; CDR3 protein: CASSPATQSGYQETQYF; CDR3 DNA: TGTGCCAGCAGCCCGGCGACCCAGAGCGGGTATCAAGAGACCCAGTACTTC
D gene: TRBD1; J gene: TRBJ2-5; clone size: NA; V gene: TRBV24-1; CDR3 protein: CATRGTGRGETQYF; CDR3 DNA: TGTGCCACCAGGGGGACAGGGAGAGGAGAGACCCAGTACTTC
D gene: NA; J gene: TRBJ2-5; clone size: NA; V gene: TRBV5-5; CDR3 protein: CASSSVSGYETQYF; CDR3 DNA: TGTGCCAGCAGCTCAGTAAGTGGATATGAGACCCAGTACTTC
D gene: TRBD1; J gene: TRBJ1-1; clone size: NA; V gene: TRBV3-1; CDR3 protein: CASSLGTGGNTEAFF; CDR3 DNA: TGTGCCAGCAGCCTAGGGACAGGGGGCAACACTGAAGCTTTCTTT
D gene: TRBD1; J gene: TRBJ2-5; clone size: NA; V gene: TRBV30; CDR3 protein: CAWTMGTGGSETQYF; CDR3 DNA: TGTGCCTGGACCATGGGGACAGGGGGCAGCGAGACCCAGTACTTC
D gene: TRBD2; J gene: TRBJ2-7; clone size: many; V gene: TRBV10-3; CDR3 protein: CAISDLAGEADEQYF; CDR3 DNA: TGTGCCATCAGTGATCTAGCGGGAGAAGCTGACGAGCAGTACTTC
D gene: TRBD2; J gene: TRBJ2-1; clone size: few; V gene: TRBV10-3; CDR3 protein: CAISDPAGVVGEQFF; CDR3 DNA: TGTGCCATCAGTGACCCAGCGGGAGTCGTCGGTGAGCAGTTCTTC
D gene: NA; J gene: TRBJ2-2; clone size: many; V gene: TRBV2; CDR3 protein: CASSDWAGGELFF; CDR3 DNA: TGTGCCAGCAGTGATTGGGCAGGCGGGGAGCTGTTTTTT
D gene: NA; J gene: TRBJ1-2; clone size: many; V gene: TRBV3-1; CDR3 protein: CASSQDQGYYGYTF; CDR3 DNA: TGTGCCAGCAGCCAAGATCAGGGATACTATGGCTACACCTTC
D gene: TRBD2; J gene: TRBJ2-1; clone size: many; V gene: TRBV28; CDR3 protein: CASSFGLAGIYNEQFF; CDR3 DNA: TGTGCCAGCAGTTTTGGTCTAGCGGGTATCTACAATGAGCAGTTCTTC
D gene: TRBD2; J gene: TRBJ2-1; clone size: NA; V gene: TRBV24-1; CDR3 protein: CATSDPGPSGRIDEQFF; CDR3 DNA: TGTGCCACCAGTGATCCAGGGCCTAGCGGGAGAATCGATGAGCAGTTCTTC
D gene: NA; J gene: TRBJ2-6; clone size: NA; V gene: TRBV2; CDR3 protein: CASSEGRGPGANVLTF; CDR3 DNA: TGTGCCAGCAGTGAAGGGAGGGGGCCTGGGGCCAACGTCCTGACTTTC
D gene: TRBD1; J gene: TRBJ2-1; clone size: few; V gene: TRBV7-2; CDR3 protein: CASSLLQGAGDNEQFF; CDR3 DNA: TGTGCCAGCAGCTTATTGCAGGGGGCAGGTGACAATGAGCAGTTCTTC
D gene: TRBD2; J gene: TRBJ2-7; clone size: NA; V gene: TRBV19; CDR3 protein: CASSRLGTSINEQYF; CDR3 DNA: TGTGCCAGTAGTAGGCTCGGGACTAGCATCAACGAGCAGTACTTC
D gene: TRBD2; J gene: TRBJ2-7; clone size: NA; V gene: TRBV19; CDR3 protein: CASSVALAGGPHEQYF; CDR3 DNA: TGTGCCAGTAGCGTGGCGCTAGCGGGAGGGCCCCACGAGCAGTACTTC
D gene: NA; J gene: TRBJ1-5; clone size: many; V gene: TRBV2; CDR3 protein: CASCGDSNQPQHF; CDR3 DNA: TGTGCCAGCTGCGGAGATAGCAATCAGCCCCAGCATTTT